One sample yielded the 18 T cell receptor beta chains listed below, sequenced in a study of CD8 T cells in Susac syndrome. Random hexamers were used to reverse transcribe about 0.5 to 1 ug of RNA. TCRdb analysed the immunoSEQ multiplex PCR reads with MiXCR anew, one entry per CDR3 protein. The sample holds 250,000 to 300,000 distinct CDR3 sequences, roughly 90% seen once. The sequenced sample consisted of CD8+ T cells from PBMCs. The receptors here all came from a human donor with multiple sclerosis.

The V and J genes are TRBV20-1 and TRBJ1-2; D remains unclear. The CDR3 spans 12 residues. Trimming shortened V by 1 base and J by 7 bases, and 10 bases separated the two germline ends. The germline V gene has CDR1 DFQATT and CDR2 SNEGSKA (reference sequence). The CDR3 DNA sequence: TGCAGTGCTAGAGGGGCAAGGAGTGGCTACACCTTC. This encodes CSARGARSGYTF.

CDR3 loop: CSARDLGTPGNTIYF. The CDR3 coding sequence is TGCAGTGCTAGAGACCTTGGAACCCCTGGAAACACCATATATTTT. The chain uses TRBV20-1 and TRBJ1-3; D uncertain. Germline CDR1 is DFQATT and CDR2 is SNEGSKA (reference sequence). Deletions cut 0 bases from V and 2 bases from J, with 11 bases between. The length of the CDR3 is 15 residues.

In its sample, this clonotype was seen once. The junction departs from the called germline gene at one end, perhaps through a read error. V usage is TRBV27 and J usage is TRBJ2-5, with 7 bases identical to TRBD1. In germline, CDR1 is MNHEY, CDR2 SMNVEV (reference sequence). There are 16 residues in the CDR3. The DNA for the CDR3 is TGTGCCAGCAGTTTTGGGACAGAGGGTCACCAAGGGACCCAGTACTTC. This translates into CASSFGTEGHQGTQYF.

This sequence joins TRBV4-3 and TRBJ2-7; 8 bases match TRBD2. Per germline, CDR1 LGHNA and CDR2 YSLEER. This CDR3 has 15 amino acids. V lost 1 base to trimming and J lost 5 bases; unmatched junction nucleotides: 7. The CDR3 reads CASSQVRGGPNEQYF. The DNA of the CDR3 is TGCGCCAGCAGCCAAGTACGGGGGGGCCCCAACGAGCAGTACTTC.

The chain is built from TRBV7-9 and TRBJ2-5; 11 nucleotides line up with TRBD2. Germline-derived CDR1 and CDR2 are SEHNR and FQNEAQ (reference sequence). The CDR3 spans 15 residues. The ends lost 7 bases at V and 5 bases at J; junction bases unmatched: 9. The CDR3 region is CASNFLAGGQETQYF. The CDR3 bases are TGTGCCAGCAACTTCTTAGCGGGGGGGCAGGAGACCCAGTACTTC.

The rearrangement links TRBV5-6 to TRBJ2-6, with TRBD2 identical over 8 bases. The CDR3 runs to 16 residues. Per germline, CDR1 SGHDT and CDR2 YYEEEE. J lost 2 bases, V lost 4 bases, and 5 bases had no gene match. The CDR3 reads CASSRAGGTGANVLTF. The CDR3 coding sequence is TGTGCCAGCAGCCGGGCGGGGGGCACTGGGGCCAACGTCCTGACTTTC.

V is TRBV7-2 and J is TRBJ2-5; 9 bases are a match to TRBD2. CDR1 SGHTA and CDR2 FQGNSA come from the germline V gene. This CDR3 is 19 amino acids long. J gave up 5 bases and V 0 bases, and 16 bases lay outside the gene matches. CDR3 residues: CASSLAPLRSGGLGETQYF. The DNA of the CDR3 is TGTGCCAGCAGCTTAGCCCCGCTGAGGAGCGGGGGGCTCGGTGAGACCCAGTACTTC.

This chain links TRBV19 with TRBJ2-2; D might be TRBD1 (5 bases). The CDR3 totals 12 residues. The germline V gene encodes CDR1 LNHDA and CDR2 SQIVND (reference sequence). V lost 5 bases to trimming and J lost 8 bases, with 9 bases between them. The CDR3 DNA reads as TGTGCCAGTAGTGAGAACAGGGGGGAGCTGTTTTTT. This encodes CASSENRGELFF.

V gene TRBV7-2 combines with J gene TRBJ2-1; a possible D gene is TRBD1 (6 bases). CDR1 is SGHTA and CDR2 is FQGNSA in the germline V gene. V shed 2 bases and J shed 7 bases, with 21 bases lying between them. This CDR3 spans 17 amino acids. For the CDR3, the DNA is TGTGCCAGCAGCTTATATTTACAGGGTTCCTACAAGAATGAGCAGTTCTTC. As protein: CASSLYLQGSYKNEQFF. The full variable domain, rest sourced from reference TRBV7-2 and TRBJ2-1, is GAGVSQSPSNKVTEKGKDVELRCDPISGHTALYWYRQSLGQGLEFLIYFQGNSAPDKSGLPSDRFSAERTGGSVSTLTIQRTQQEDSAVYLCASSLYLQGSYKNEQFFGPGTRLTVL.

The chain recombines TRBV6-2 or TRBV6-3 with TRBJ2-7; TRBD1 might be the D (6 bases). Deletions cut 6 bases from V and 6 bases from J, with 21 bases between. The CDR3 consists of 15 residues. Per the germline V gene, CDR1 is MNHEY and CDR2 is SVGEGT. The CDR3 is CASSRQVGANREQYF. The CDR3 DNA follows: TGTGCCAGCAGCCGCCAGGTGGGGGCGAATCGCGAGCAGTACTTC.

The chain joins TRBV6-1 to TRBJ2-7; D is unresolved. CDR1 MNHNS and CDR2 SASEGT come from the germline V gene. The CDR3 is 15 amino acids. Trimming stripped 5 bases from V and 0 bases from J, with 14 bases between. CDR3 protein: CASSPSDSPSYEQYF. DNA of the CDR3: TGTGCCAGCAGTCCCTCTGACTCTCCCTCCTACGAGCAGTACTTC.

The chain carries TRBV20-1 and TRBJ2-1; the match to TRBD2 covers 14 bases. The CDR3 runs to 16 residues. With 5 bases clipped from V and 7 bases from J, the junction kept 10 bases outside the gene matches. Germline V CDR1 and CDR2: DFQATT, SNEGSKA (reference sequence). The CDR3: CSASSRTSGGPNEQFF. The CDR3 nucleotides are TGCAGTGCTTCTTCACGGACTAGCGGGGGGCCGAATGAGCAGTTCTTC.

This chain joins TRBV20-1 and TRBJ2-1; 13 nucleotides align to TRBD2. This CDR3 comprises 15 residues. Trimming cost V 4 bases and J 9 bases; bases outside gene matches: 9. Germline V gene data show CDR1 as DFQATT and CDR2 as SNEGSKA (reference sequence). The CDR3 region is CSATTSGREIGEQFF. The CDR3 region has the DNA TGCAGTGCTACAACTAGCGGGAGGGAAATTGGTGAGCAGTTCTTC.

The chain is built from TRBV9 and TRBJ2-1; TRBD2 matches at 11 bases. The CDR3 has 16 residues. CDR1 and CDR2 from the germline V gene are SGDLS and YYNGEE. With V trimmed by 4 bases and J by 5 bases, 8 bases remained unmatched. As DNA, the CDR3 is TGTGCCAGCAGCTCCCATAGCGGGAGGGCCGACAATGAGCAGTTCTTC. This gives the protein CASSSHSGRADNEQFF. The full variable domain, completed using reference TRBV9 and TRBJ2-1, is DSGVTQTPKHLITATGQRVTLRCSPRSGDLSVYWYQQSLDQGLQFLIQYYNGEERAKGNILERFSAQQFPDLHSELNLSSLELGDSALYFCASSSHSGRADNEQFFGPGTRLTVL.

The chain has TRBV7-8 and TRBJ2-5; a weak D match, TRBD2 (5 bases). The V end lost 5 bases, the J end lost 4 bases, and 17 bases lay between the germline ends. The CDR3 runs 15 residues. Germline lookup yields CDR1 SGHVS and CDR2 FQNEAQ. CDR3 DNA: TGTGCCAGCAGCCTTAGGACCGGGGTGGGAGAGACCCAGTACTTC. This encodes CASSLRTGVGETQYF.

J is TRBJ2-1 and V is TRBV11-2; 7 bases fit TRBD1. CDR3 size: 14 residues. With V trimmed by 2 bases and J by 10 bases, 8 bases remained unmatched. Germline-derived CDR1 and CDR2 are SGHAT and FQNNGV. The CDR3 spells CASSLYGPTGEQFF. The DNA for the CDR3 is TGTGCCAGCAGCTTATACGGGCCGACAGGGGAGCAGTTCTTC.

The V and J genes are TRBV29-1 and TRBJ2-7; possibly TRBD1 or TRBD2 for D (5 bases each). This CDR3 spans 12 amino acids. CDR1 and CDR2 from the germline V gene are SQVTM and ANQGSEA. The V gene lost 7 bases and the J gene lost 3 bases, with 13 bases spanning the gap. The CDR3: CSARDGYYEQYF. The DNA of the CDR3 is TGCAGCGCACGGGACGGATACTACGAGCAGTACTTC.

The V gene is TRBV10-3, the J gene TRBJ1-1; 9 bases fit TRBD1. Germline trimming cut 8 bases from V and 0 bases from J; bases unmatched to any gene: 4. Germline V gene lookup returns CDR1 ENHRY and CDR2 SYGVKD. CDR3 size: 14 residues. DNA of the CDR3: TGTGCCATCCAGGGACAGGGCATGAACACTGAAGCTTTCTTT. Its translation is CAIQGQGMNTEAFF.